Listed here are 31 T cell receptor beta chains from one sample, sequenced in a study of cytomegalovirus exposure and HLA in healthy donors. Primers: 60 Vbeta forward and 13 Jbeta reverse. Profiled with immunoSEQ multiplex PCR; TCRdb holds only in-frame clones, not every one. The table shows about 110,000 clones, with 65% occurring only once. Sequenced: PBMCs. These receptors came from a man aged 25 to 40 in good health and CMV-seropositive.

The chain recombines TRBV21-1 with TRBJ1-2; the table assigns TRBD1, which was not confirmed against the DNA. TRBV21-1 is reported as a pseudogene. The CDR3 totals 10 residues. CDR3 in amino acids: CASSKGRCTF. CDR3 sequence (DNA): TGTGCCAGCAGCAAGGGCCGATGCACCTTC.

The V and J genes are TRBV19 and TRBJ2-2, with 8 bases that match TRBD2. V lost 5 bases and J lost 4; bases outside the gene matches: 3. This CDR3 spans 14 amino acids. In germline, CDR1 is LNHDA, CDR2 SQIVND (reference sequence). The CDR3, as DNA: TGTGCCAGTAGTGGGACTAGACTCACCGGGGAGCTGTTTTTT. It yields the protein CASSGTRLTGELFF. Full variable domain (rest looked up from reference TRBV19 and TRBJ2-2): DGGITQSPKYLFRKEGQNVTLSCEQNLNHDAMYWYRQDPGQGLRLIYYSQIVNDFQKGDIAEGYSVSREKKESFPLTVTSAQKNPTAFYLCASSGTRLTGELFFGEGSRLTVL.

The V call is TRBV7-8, the J call TRBJ1-1; D might be TRBD1 (5 bases). CDR1 and CDR2 from the germline V gene are SGHVS and FQNEAQ. The CDR3 spans 13 residues. Trimming took 3 bases from V and 2 from J, leaving 7 bases between them. CDR3 coding DNA: TGTGCCAGCAGCTTTCAGGGTAACACTGAAGCTTTCTTT. Amino acids: CASSFQGNTEAFF.

Only a few counts were recorded for this clone. The chain has TRBV5-1 and TRBJ2-7; TRBD1 matches 10 bases. With 0 bases clipped from V and 5 bases from J, the junction kept 11 bases outside the gene matches. In germline, CDR1 is SGHRS, CDR2 YFSETQ. CDR3 length equals 17 residues. CDR3 protein: CASSLELHGTGADEQYF. Here the CDR3 DNA reads TGCGCCAGCAGCTTGGAACTCCACGGGACAGGGGCTGACGAGCAGTACTTC.

Details on this clone: Other DNA sequences in the sample encode the same CDR3. This chain connects TRBV18 to TRBJ2-5; tentatively, D is TRBD2 (6 bases). Trimming took 6 bases from V and 3 from J, leaving 11 bases between them. From germline, CDR1 is KGHSH and CDR2 LQKENI. The CDR3 has 13 amino acids. Written as DNA, the CDR3 is TGTGCCAGCTCCCCTAGGAGGGAAGAGACCCAGTACTTC. This encodes CASSPRREETQYF. The full variable domain, in which reference TRBV18 and TRBJ2-5 provide the parts outside the CDR3, is NAGVMQNPRHLVRRRGQEARLRCSPMKGHSHVYWYRQLPEEGLKFMVYLQKENIIDESGMPKERFSAEFPKEGPSILRIQQVVRGDSAAYFCASSPRREETQYFGPGTRLLVL.

The rearrangement uses TRBV10-3 and TRBJ2-1; the match to TRBD1 covers 10 bases. CDR1 is ENHRY and CDR2 is SYGVKD in the germline V gene. The CDR3 has 15 residues. J lost 8 bases, V lost 2 bases, and 6 bases had no gene match. The CDR3 protein is CAISEPDRGGDEQFF. The CDR3 bases are TGTGCCATCAGTGAGCCGGACAGGGGGGGCGATGAGCAGTTCTTC.

This rearrangement joins TRBV27 to TRBJ1-2, with 8 bases that match TRBD1. The CDR3 is 15 amino acids. In germline, CDR1 is MNHEY, CDR2 SMNVEV (reference sequence). Germline trimming cut 5 bases from V and 0 bases from J; bases unmatched to any gene: 5. CDR3 residues: CASSPRTGTNYGYTF. The DNA of the CDR3 is TGTGCCAGCAGTCCCCGGACAGGGACTAACTATGGCTACACCTTC.

Concerning this clone: One end of the junction varies from germline; a read error may be responsible. The chain joins TRBV2 to TRBJ2-1; 8 nucleotides match TRBD2. Germline values: CDR1 SNHLY, CDR2 FYNNEI. The CDR3 is made up of 17 amino acids. CDR3 region: CASSPRQRGMLRNEQLF. In DNA form, the CDR3 reads TGTGCCAGCAGCCCCCGACAGCGGGGGATGCTTCGGAATGAGCAGCTCTTC.

This chain connects TRBV7-9 to TRBJ1-2; the D is unclear. This CDR3 has 17 residues. V lost 0 bases to trimming and J lost 3 bases, with 17 bases between them. Germline V gives CDR1 SEHNR, CDR2 FQNEAQ (reference sequence). In nucleotides, the CDR3 is TGTGCCAGCAGCTTAGCGGGGAGGAGGGAAATCGACTATGGCTACACCTTC. Translating gives CASSLAGRREIDYGYTF.

In its sample, this clone was seen a few times. The chain combines TRBV7-9 with TRBJ2-1, with 7 bases fitting TRBD2. V trimming: 1 base; J trimming: 1 base; junction bases outside the gene matches: 13. Per germline, CDR1 SEHNR and CDR2 FQNEAQ (reference sequence). This CDR3 spans 19 amino acids. The CDR3 loop reads CASSLGISGGGGSYNEQFF. The CDR3 DNA is TGTGCCAGCAGCTTAGGGATTAGCGGTGGCGGGGGATCCTACAATGAGCAGTTCTTC.

This clone came up a few times. The rearrangement uses TRBV5-5 and TRBJ2-5, with TRBD2 matching over 8 bases. Trimming removed 0 bases from V and 2 bases from J; junction bases left unmatched: 3. CDR3 length: 15 residues. The germline V gene has CDR1 SGHKS and CDR2 YYEKEE (reference sequence). CDR3: CASSLVLADQETQYF. Written as DNA, the CDR3 is TGTGCCAGCAGCTTGGTACTAGCGGATCAAGAGACCCAGTACTTC.

This clone occurred once. The chain joins TRBV6-6 to TRBJ1-5, with TRBD1 as a possible D gene (6 bases). CDR1 MNHNY and CDR2 SVGAGI come from the germline V gene (reference sequence). CDR3 length equals 15 residues. With 7 bases removed from V and 3 bases from J, the gap between germline ends came to 16 bases. CDR3 bases: TGTGCCAGCACTGTCTCCGGGGGGGCCAATCAGCCCCAGCATTTT. Residues: CASTVSGGANQPQHF.

J is TRBJ1-1 and V is TRBV11-3; D might be TRBD1 (5 bases). Between the trimmed V and J ends, which lost 5 bases and 1 base, there was a span of 20 bases. This CDR3 has 17 amino acids. CDR1 and CDR2 from the germline V gene are SGHNT and YENEEA. CDR3 loop: CASSLTRDSRQNTEAFF. The CDR3 DNA follows: TGTGCCAGCAGCCTAACCCGGGACTCTCGACAGAACACTGAAGCTTTCTTT.

The chain uses TRBV4-2 and TRBJ2-1; perhaps TRBD1 as D (7 bases). The V end lost 1 base, the J end lost 6 bases, and 13 bases lay between the germline ends. The CDR3 covers 15 residues. Germline V gene sequence: CDR1 LGHNA, CDR2 YNFKEQ. The CDR3: CASSQGRGEINEQFF. CDR3 in DNA: TGTGCCAGCAGCCAAGGCAGGGGGGAGATCAATGAGCAGTTCTTC.

The chain carries TRBV2 and TRBJ1-5, with D possibly being TRBD1 (6 bases). The CDR3 covers 13 residues. With 7 bases removed from V and 6 bases from J, the gap between germline ends came to 13 bases. Germline-derived CDR1 and CDR2 are SNHLY and FYNNEI. In DNA form, the CDR3 reads TGTGCCAGCAATCTACAGGGCGCTCAGCCCCAGCATTTT. As protein: CASNLQGAQPQHF.

The chain joins TRBV6-4 to TRBJ2-7; 12 bases match TRBD2. Per germline, CDR1 MRHNA and CDR2 SNTAGT. CDR3 length equals 16 residues. Trimming at V came to 5 bases and at J to 3 bases, leaving 8 bases not matched to a gene. The CDR3 sequence is CASSPRTSGALYEQYF. In DNA, the CDR3 is TGTGCCAGCAGTCCGCGGACTAGCGGGGCCCTCTACGAGCAGTACTTC.

In its sample, this clone was seen a few times. The rearrangement links TRBV21-1 to TRBJ1-3; no check of the table's D call, TRBD1, against the DNA was made. TRBV21-1 is deemed a pseudogene. This CDR3 is 16 amino acids long. In DNA, the CDR3 is TGTGCCAGCAGCAAAGAGAACAGGGCATCCGGAAACACCATATATTTT. This sequence encodes CASSKENRASGNTIYF.

This clone has a handful of counts. The chain links TRBV4-1 to TRBJ2-1; TRBD1 is a possible D gene (5 bases). This CDR3 is 16 amino acids long. V gave up 1 base and J gave up 0 bases, with 10 bases separating them. Germline loops: CDR1 MGHRA, CDR2 YSYEKL. The CDR3 loop reads CASSQVRQSSYNEQFF. The CDR3 coding sequence is TGCGCCAGCAGCCAAGTACGACAGAGCTCCTACAATGAGCAGTTCTTC.

The chain employs TRBV11-3 and TRBJ2-2, with 12 bases lining up with TRBD2. The CDR3 is 16 amino acids. Trimming took 5 bases from V and 5 from J; bases not matched to a gene: 6. CDR1 is SGHNT, CDR2 YENEEA, per germline. CDR3 DNA sequence: TGTGCCAGCAGCGGAATACTAGCGGGGGGAACCGGGGAGCTGTTTTTT. Protein product: CASSGILAGGTGELFF.

The chain combines TRBV4-2 with TRBJ1-2, with a weak D call TRBD1 (5 bases). CDR1 is LGHNA, CDR2 YNFKEQ, per germline. This CDR3 is 14 amino acids long. Trimming pared 1 base from V and 5 bases from J, leaving 11 bases between. CDR3 protein: CASSQVQGGYGYTF. The CDR3 nucleotides are TGTGCCAGCAGCCAAGTTCAGGGTGGGTATGGCTACACCTTC.

The chain links TRBV11-2 to TRBJ2-4, with 9 bases identical to TRBD1. CDR1 is SGHAT, CDR2 FQNNGV, per germline. The V gene end was trimmed by 2 bases and the J gene end by 9 bases; junction bases not matched to a gene: 5. The CDR3 is 14 amino acids. CDR3 in DNA: TGTGCCAGCAGCTTACGGGACAGGGCCATCATTCAGTACTTC. Residues: CASSLRDRAIIQYF. Supplemented by reference TRBV11-2 and TRBJ2-4, the full variable domain reads EAGVAQSPRYKIIEKRQSVAFWCNPISGHATLYWYQQILGQGPKLLIQFQNNGVVDDSQLPKDRFSAERLKGVDSTLKIQPAKLEDSAVYLCASSLRDRAIIQYFGAGTRLSVL.

This clone was recorded a few times. The chain couples TRBV7-2 to TRBJ1-4; 7 nucleotides match TRBD1. The V gene's germline CDR1 is SGHTA and CDR2 FQGNSA. Trimming removed 1 base from V and 11 bases from J; junction bases left unmatched: 10. The CDR3 totals 15 residues. The DNA for the CDR3 is TGTGCCAGCAGCTTAGGACAGGGTAGTGGGAATAAACTGTTTTTT. Translating gives CASSLGQGSGNKLFF.

The chain uses TRBV10-1 and TRBJ2-3; 8 positions match TRBD1. The CDR3 has 16 residues. V lost 4 bases to trimming and J lost 2 bases; unmatched junction nucleotides: 8. The germline V gene encodes CDR1 WNHNN and CDR2 SYGVQD (reference sequence). This chain's CDR3 is CASSGYWTGTTDTQYF. The CDR3 DNA reads as TGCGCCAGCAGTGGTTATTGGACAGGGACCACAGATACGCAGTATTTT.

The chain recombines TRBV18 with TRBJ1-1, with 8 positions matching TRBD1. The CDR3 totals 15 residues. V was pared by 2 bases and J by 3 bases, with 5 bases of the junction left unmatched. Germline CDR1 reads KGHSH; CDR2 reads LQKENI. DNA for the CDR3: TGTGCCAGCTCACCAAGGACAGGGACGGACACTGAAGCTTTCTTT. This codes for CASSPRTGTDTEAFF.

This clone occurred a few times. The rearrangement joins TRBV11-2 to TRBJ2-3, with TRBD2 matching 11 bases. The CDR3 has 14 amino acids. Germline CDR1 SGHAT, CDR2 FQNNGV. The junction had 3 bases not matched to a gene; V was cut back by 4 bases and J by 6 bases. The CDR3 is CASSSTSGADTQYF. CDR3 DNA sequence: TGTGCCAGCAGCTCGACTAGCGGGGCTGATACGCAGTATTTT. Together with reference TRBV11-2 and TRBJ2-3, the CDR3 gives the full variable domain: EAGVAQSPRYKIIEKRQSVAFWCNPISGHATLYWYQQILGQGPKLLIQFQNNGVVDDSQLPKDRFSAERLKGVDSTLKIQPAKLEDSAVYLCASSSTSGADTQYFGPGTRLTVL.

This sequence joins TRBV7-9 and TRBJ2-1; 9 positions agree with TRBD2. Looked up from germline, CDR1 is SEHNR and CDR2 is FQNEAQ (reference sequence). The junction had 10 bases not matched to a gene; V was cut back by 5 bases and J by 8 bases. The CDR3 totals 15 residues. The DNA for the CDR3 is TGTGCCAGCAGCCGGCGTATTAGGACTAGCGATGAGCAGTTCTTC. Protein sequence: CASSRRIRTSDEQFF.

The chain combines TRBV6-1 with TRBJ2-7; 9 bases line up with TRBD1. With V trimmed by 8 bases and J by 0 bases, 5 bases remained unmatched. This CDR3 spans 14 amino acids. Germline lookup yields CDR1 MNHNS and CDR2 SASEGT. The CDR3 DNA is TGTGCCAGCGCTTGGGACAGGGTCTCCTACGAGCAGTACTTC. Its translation is CASAWDRVSYEQYF.

This clone was seen at least ten times. V and J are TRBV7-9 and TRBJ2-2, with 7 bases identical to TRBD1. The CDR3 totals 16 residues. Germline trimming cut 3 bases from V and 1 base from J; bases unmatched to any gene: 5. Germline lookup yields CDR1 SEHNR and CDR2 FQNEAQ (reference sequence). The CDR3: CASSFSQGVNTGELFF. CDR3 DNA: TGTGCCAGCAGCTTTAGTCAGGGGGTGAACACCGGGGAGCTGTTTTTT.

V and J are TRBV19 and TRBJ1-3, with unresolved D. The CDR3 length is 13 residues. The V end was cut by 4 bases, the J end by 4 bases, with 8 bases between. Germline assignment: CDR1 LNHDA and CDR2 SQIVND (reference sequence). The CDR3 region is CASSSQIGNTIYF. Written as DNA, the CDR3 is TGTGCCAGTAGTAGTCAGATCGGAAACACCATATATTTT.

This clone has a handful of counts. The V call is TRBV10-2, the J call TRBJ1-6; TRBD1 might be the D (5 bases). CDR3 length: 15 residues. The germline V gene has CDR1 WSHSY and CDR2 SAAADI. V lost 5 bases, J lost 0 bases, and 8 bases lay in between. CDR3 DNA sequence: TGCGCCAGCAGTTCCCAGGGCTCCTATAATTCACCCCTCCACTTT. Its translation: CASSSQGSYNSPLHF.

The chain carries TRBV5-1 and TRBJ2-5, with a tentative D call TRBD2 (5 bases). The CDR3 runs to 14 residues. Deletions cut 3 bases from V and 5 bases from J, with 14 bases between. Germline V lookup: CDR1 SGHRS, CDR2 YFSETQ. CDR3 coding DNA: TGCGCCAGCAGCTCCCCTGAGGGCGGCGAGACCCAGTACTTC. It specifies CASSSPEGGETQYF.